These 30 T cell receptor beta chains came from one sample sequenced in a study of T-cell memory formation after mild COVID-19. TCRdb re-called the 5' RACE reads with MiXCR, one entry per CDR3 protein. The sample has about 190,000 distinct CDR3 sequences; around 19% are singletons. Input material: PBMCs or a T cell subset sorted from them (not recorded which). These TCRs come from an adult woman who had mild COVID-19 (a few samples of this study predate the infection). Cell type and time point are not known.

The J gene is TRBJ1-1, the V gene TRBV12-3 or TRBV12-4; D may be TRBD1 (5 bases). Deletions cut 5 bases from V and 2 bases from J, with 15 bases between. The CDR3 covers 15 residues. The CDR3 loop reads CASSPRGRANTEAFF. The DNA of the CDR3 is TGTGCCAGCAGTCCAAGAGGCAGGGCTAACACTGAAGCTTTCTTT.

The chain combines TRBV30 with TRBJ2-7; D is unresolved. The CDR3 sequence is 15 residues long. V was cut by 5 bases and J by 1 base, with 18 bases left in between. Germline CDR1 is GTSNPN and CDR2 is SVGIG (reference sequence). Here the CDR3 reads CAWALKGGRSYEQYF. The CDR3 bases are TGTGCCTGGGCTCTAAAGGGCGGTCGGTCCTACGAGCAGTACTTC.

The chain links TRBV18 to TRBJ2-5; D not certain. The V gene's germline CDR1 is KGHSH and CDR2 LQKENI. The CDR3 runs 13 residues. V lost 0 bases to trimming and J lost 5 bases, with 7 bases between them. CDR3 residues: CASSPPTSETQYF. DNA of the CDR3: TGTGCCAGCTCACCACCGACATCGGAGACCCAGTACTTC.

This clonotype was picked up a small number of times. The V gene is TRBV20-1, the J gene TRBJ2-2; D might be TRBD2 (6 bases). The CDR3 totals 15 residues. CDR1 is DFQATT and CDR2 is SNEGSKA in the germline V gene (reference sequence). V gave up 3 bases and J gave up 7 bases, with 18 bases separating them. CDR3 loop: CSARVGTVPSGELFF. The CDR3 nucleotides are TGCAGTGCTAGGGTGGGGACTGTCCCTAGCGGGGAGCTGTTTTTT.

This clonotype was observed a few times. The chain couples TRBV5-6 to TRBJ1-1, with D maybe TRBD1 (6 bases). V lost 0 bases and J lost 10, with 13 bases in between. This CDR3 region has 13 residues. Germline V gene sequence: CDR1 SGHDT, CDR2 YYEEEE. The CDR3 sequence is CASSLASGVGAFF. Here the CDR3 DNA reads TGTGCCAGCAGCTTGGCATCAGGGGTAGGAGCTTTCTTT.

A few counts support this clonotype. This CDR3 reads CASSLGGTTYEQYF. For the CDR3, the DNA is TGCGCCAGCAGCTTAGGCGGTACAACCTACGAGCAGTACTTC. The chain uses TRBV5-1 and TRBJ2-7; no clear D. Trimming left V 2 bases short and J 2 bases short, with 11 bases between. Germline V CDR1 and CDR2: SGHRS, YFSETQ. This CDR3 has 14 residues.

The rearrangement uses TRBV18 and TRBJ1-5; D not resolved. Germline assignment: CDR1 KGHSH and CDR2 LQKENI. Trimming took 1 base from V and 7 from J, leaving 14 bases between them. CDR3 length equals 15 residues. The CDR3 DNA is TGTGCCAGCTCACCACAGAAGGGCCGGGAGCAGCCCCAGCATTTT. Translation: CASSPQKGREQPQHF.

The genes are TRBV5-1 and TRBJ2-7; TRBD1 might be the D (6 bases). The V gene's germline CDR1 is SGHRS and CDR2 YFSETQ. V was trimmed by 4 bases and J by 2 bases, leaving 10 bases between them. The CDR3 has 13 residues. CDR3: CASSVDSAYEQYF. CDR3 coding DNA: TGCGCCAGCAGCGTGGACAGCGCCTACGAGCAGTACTTC.

This clonotype has more than one count but fewer than ten. The CDR3 protein is CAISESSGTRNYNEQFF. The CDR3 nucleotides read TGTGCCATATCGGAATCTAGCGGGACCCGAAACTACAATGAGCAGTTCTTC. This rearrangement joins TRBV10-3 to TRBJ2-1; 9 bases line up with TRBD2. CDR3 length equals 17 residues. Looked up from germline, CDR1 is ENHRY and CDR2 is SYGVKD. V lost 9 bases, J lost 3 bases, and 15 bases stayed unmatched.

This clonotype was observed at least ten times. The J gene is TRBJ1-2, the V gene TRBV30, with unresolved D. This CDR3 is 13 amino acids long. The germline V gene has CDR1 GTSNPN and CDR2 SVGIG (reference sequence). V dropped 4 bases and J dropped 5 bases, with 14 bases sitting between them. For the CDR3, the DNA is TGTGCCTGGACCAGTCGGGTGCGGTATGGCTACACCTTC. Translating gives CAWTSRVRYGYTF. The variable domain in full, with the rest retrieved from reference TRBV30 and TRBJ1-2, is SQTIHQWPATLVQPVGSPLSLECTVEGTSNPNLYWYRQAAGRGLQLLFYSVGIGQISSEVPQNLSASRPQDRQFILSSKKLLLSDSGFYLCAWTSRVRYGYTFGSGTRLTVV.

This clonotype was observed a handful of times. The rearrangement links TRBV7-6 to TRBJ2-4; 13 bases fit TRBD2. CDR3 length equals 18 residues. Germline V gives CDR1 SGHVS, CDR2 FNYEAQ. With V trimmed by 4 bases and J by 0 bases, 6 bases remained unmatched. The CDR3 sequence is CASSSGLAGALAKNIQYF. The CDR3 nucleotides are TGTGCCAGCAGCTCAGGACTAGCGGGAGCCCTAGCCAAAAACATTCAGTACTTC.

The chain joins TRBV5-6 to TRBJ2-1; perhaps D is TRBD1 or TRBD2 (7 bases each). V shed 3 bases and J shed 0 bases, with 19 bases lying between them. The CDR3 covers 18 residues. From germline, CDR1 is SGHDT and CDR2 YYEEEE. CDR3 sequence (DNA): TGTGCCAGCAGCTCTCTGACTAGCAGGGGGAGCTCCTACAATGAGCAGTTCTTC. This encodes CASSSLTSRGSSYNEQFF. Complete variable domain (other parts from reference TRBV5-6 and TRBJ2-1): DAGVTQSPTHLIKTRGQQVTLRCSPKSGHDTVSWYQQALGQGPQFIFQYYEEEERQRGNFPDRFSGHQFPNYSSELNVNALLLGDSALYLCASSSLTSRGSSYNEQFFGPGTRLTVL.

The chain couples TRBV9 to TRBJ1-1; no firm D call. Deletions cut 0 bases from V and 1 base from J, with 4 bases between. Per germline, CDR1 SGDLS and CDR2 YYNGEE. The CDR3 is 13 residues long. The CDR3 DNA follows: TGTGCCAGCAGCGTAGCGGGGAACACTGAAGCTTTCTTT. Translating it yields CASSVAGNTEAFF. The full variable domain, its missing parts supplied by reference TRBV9 and TRBJ1-1, is DSGVTQTPKHLITATGQRVTLRCSPRSGDLSVYWYQQSLDQGLQFLIQYYNGEERAKGNILERFSAQQFPDLHSELNLSSLELGDSALYFCASSVAGNTEAFFGQGTRLTVV.

This clonotype occurred a few times. The chain has TRBV5-1 and TRBJ1-3; D possibly corresponds to TRBD1 (5 bases). CDR1 and CDR2 (germline): SGHRS, YFSETQ. The CDR3 runs to 14 residues. The V and J ends lost 4 bases and 0 bases respectively, with 8 bases between them. CDR3 region: CASSQDISGNTIYF. The CDR3 DNA is TGCGCCAGCAGCCAGGACATCTCTGGAAACACCATATATTTT.

The chain couples TRBV6-2 or TRBV6-3 to TRBJ2-3; 7 positions match TRBD2. CDR3 length: 16 amino acids. The germline CDR1 and CDR2 sequences are MNHEY and SVGEGT. Trimming at V came to 3 bases and at J to 2 bases, leaving 8 bases not matched to a gene. The CDR3 bases are TGTGCCAGCAGTTATCCTACCGCGGGAGCCACAGATACGCAGTATTTT. The encoded protein is CASSYPTAGATDTQYF.

The sample holds a few counts of this clonotype. V and J are TRBV10-3 and TRBJ1-5; D ambiguous. CDR3 length: 14 amino acids. The V gene's germline CDR1 is ENHRY and CDR2 SYGVKD. V lost 2 bases to trimming and J lost 3 bases, with 8 bases between them. CDR3: CAISENQVNQPQHF. Here the CDR3 DNA reads TGTGCCATCAGTGAGAACCAGGTCAATCAGCCCCAGCATTTT.

The CDR3 is CASSFEENTEAFF. The CDR3 coding sequence is TGTGCCAGCAGCTTCGAGGAGAACACTGAAGCTTTCTTT. V and J are TRBV11-3 and TRBJ1-1; D remains ambiguous. V shed 3 bases and J shed 1 base, with 6 bases lying between them. Germline V gene data show CDR1 as SGHNT and CDR2 as YENEEA. The CDR3 contains 13 residues.

The chain links TRBV7-3 to TRBJ2-3, with D tentatively TRBD2 (7 bases). CDR1 is SGHTA, CDR2 FQGTGA, per germline. There are 15 residues in the CDR3. V lost 4 bases and J 8 bases, leaving 19 bases between the germline ends. CDR3 in DNA: TGTGCCAGCAGCTCTAGCGGTCCAAGAGGGGGTACGCAGTATTTT. Residues: CASSSSGPRGGTQYF.

This clonotype was seen ten or more times. This rearrangement joins TRBV7-2 to TRBJ2-7, with 9 nucleotides matching TRBD1. V was pared by 3 bases and J by 3 bases, with 3 bases of the junction left unmatched. Germline CDR1 and CDR2: SGHTA and FQGNSA. The CDR3 runs to 14 residues. The DNA for the CDR3 is TGTGCCAGCAGCTTTGGACAGGGGAACTACGAGCAGTACTTC. Encoded protein: CASSFGQGNYEQYF.

The chain employs TRBV18 and TRBJ2-3; the D is unclear. Germline CDR1 and CDR2: KGHSH and LQKENI. There are 14 residues in the CDR3. Trimming took off 1 base at V and 4 bases at J, with 9 bases between the two ends. The CDR3: CASSPLIPPDTQYF. The CDR3 DNA reads TGTGCCAGCTCACCACTTATACCACCAGATACGCAGTATTTT.

This clonotype was seen a few times. The chain recombines TRBV18 with TRBJ2-3; D unresolved. The CDR3 is 14 residues long. Per the germline V gene, CDR1 is KGHSH and CDR2 is LQKENI. Trimming removed 3 bases at V and 1 base at J, with 8 bases between. The CDR3 loop is CASSPKMGTDTQYF. CDR3 DNA sequence: TGTGCCAGCTCACCCAAAATGGGCACAGATACGCAGTATTTT.

V usage is TRBV2 and J usage is TRBJ1-1; D gene uncertain. Germline V gene lookup returns CDR1 SNHLY and CDR2 FYNNEI. The CDR3 consists of 13 residues. Trimming left V 7 bases short and J 1 base short, with 10 bases between. The CDR3 DNA reads TGTGCCAGCACCGAAGGAGCGAACACTGAAGCTTTCTTT. It yields the protein CASTEGANTEAFF.

This clonotype was counted at least ten times. The rearrangement links TRBV12-3 or TRBV12-4 to TRBJ2-3; 8 bases align to TRBD1. This CDR3 region has 13 residues. V lost 8 bases and J lost 6; bases outside the gene matches: 7. This chain's CDR3 is CASDQGAVDTQYF. In DNA, the CDR3 is TGTGCCAGCGACCAGGGGGCGGTTGATACGCAGTATTTT.

CDR3 residues: CASSPGTGVSEAFF. The DNA for the CDR3 is TGTGCCAGCTCCCCCGGGACAGGGGTCTCCGAAGCTTTCTTT. The V gene is TRBV18, the J gene TRBJ1-1; 10 nucleotides match TRBD1. Germline lookup yields CDR1 KGHSH and CDR2 LQKENI. V lost 6 bases, J lost 8 bases, and 9 bases stayed unmatched. This CDR3 is 14 amino acids long.

This clonotype turned up a few times. This rearrangement joins TRBV5-1 to TRBJ2-2; D may be TRBD1 (8 bases). CDR1 is SGHRS, CDR2 YFSETQ, per germline. The ends were cut back, 4 bases at V and 1 base at J, with 20 bases in the middle. This CDR3 has 18 residues. The CDR3 nucleotides are TGCGCCAGCAGCGTTTCCCCCGGGGGGACAGGGAACACCGGGGAGCTGTTTTTT. It is translated as CASSVSPGGTGNTGELFF.

This sequence joins TRBV15 and TRBJ1-1; D is unresolved. This CDR3 is built from 16 residues. Per the germline V gene, CDR1 is LNHNV and CDR2 is YYDKDF (reference sequence). V shed 0 bases and J shed 1 base, with 12 bases lying between them. CDR3 DNA sequence: TGTGCCACCAGCAGAGACCCTCGCGGGGAGAACACTGAAGCTTTCTTT. Amino acids: CATSRDPRGENTEAFF.

Only a few counts were recorded for this clonotype. The rearrangement links TRBV29-1 to TRBJ2-5; D gene unclear. Germline CDR1 and CDR2: SQVTM and ANQGSEA. This CDR3 has 10 amino acids. V was cut by 5 bases and J by 1 base, with 2 bases left in between. CDR3 sequence (DNA): TGCAGCGTTTTCCAAGAGACCCAGTACTTC. Its protein product is CSVFQETQYF. The full variable domain, its missing parts supplied by reference TRBV29-1 and TRBJ2-5, is SAVISQKPSRDICQRGTSLTIQCQVDSQVTMMFWYRQQPGQSLTLIATANQGSEATYESGFVIDKFPISRPNLTFSTLTVSNMSPEDSSIYLCSVFQETQYFGPGTRLLVL.

Ten or more counts support this clonotype. V gene TRBV27 combines with J gene TRBJ2-7; the match to TRBD2 covers 8 bases. CDR1 is MNHEY, CDR2 SMNVEV, per germline (reference sequence). The V segment lost 3 bases and the J segment 12 bases; nucleotides outside the gene matches: 10. The length of the CDR3 is 13 residues. Here the CDR3 reads CASSLGIAGPRYF. The CDR3 coding sequence is TGTGCCAGCAGTTTGGGGATAGCGGGGCCACGGTACTTC.

This chain links TRBV6-6 with TRBJ1-2, with D hard to call. The CDR3 loop spans 13 amino acids. V was cut by 2 bases and J by 4 bases, with 8 bases left in between. The germline V gene has CDR1 MNHNY and CDR2 SVGAGI (reference sequence). In nucleotides, the CDR3 is TGTGCCAGCAGTTACCAGGCAATCTATGGCTACACCTTC. Translating it yields CASSYQAIYGYTF.

This clonotype was seen only a few times. This rearrangement joins TRBV29-1 to TRBJ2-1; 10 nucleotides line up with TRBD2. This CDR3 has 17 amino acids. The junction had 9 bases not matched to a gene; V was cut back by 3 bases and J by 1 base. Germline V gene data show CDR1 as SQVTM and CDR2 as ANQGSEA. The CDR3 coding sequence is TGCAGCGTTGACGGGCTAGCGGGAGTTGGTTCCTACAATGAGCAGTTCTTC. Protein sequence: CSVDGLAGVGSYNEQFF.